This T cell receptor (beta chain) is from a study of blood T cell repertoires in COVID-19. Background on the study: Spain, Italy and the United States supplied samples that represented acute and convalescent COVID-19. The cDNA or gDNA used as material had been derived from T cells, B-cell-depleted T cells, or PBMCs.

Germline V gives CDR1 SSHAT, CDR2 FNYEAQ (reference sequence). This CDR3 is built from 15 residues. Authors' data handling: By means of reference gene primer amplification, nucleated cell counts were estimated. TCRdb's copy holds only in-frame clones and misses some; the assay was immunoSEQ multiplex PCR. The V and J calls and clone size were taken over from that table, and D and trimming were inferred from the DNA. The sample lists 75,000 to 90,000 clones; around 90% were seen once. To note about this clone: The germline gene is not matched at one end of the junction; a read error may be the cause.

Material for sequencing was peripheral blood. V gene TRBV7-7 combines with J gene TRBJ2-2, with TRBD2 matching 8 bases. This receptor was identified in a man older than 75 with acute or convalescent COVID-19. CDR3: CASSGTGTRTGELFF. DNA of the CDR3: TGTGCTAGCAGCGGGACCGGGACTAGAACCGGGGAGCTGTTTTTT.